This paragraph covers one TCR beta chain sequence. The antigen remains unidentified. The data originate from a study of CXCR3-negative and CXCR3-positive naive CD8 T cells. Triplicate sorting captured hundreds of thousands of cells each from every CD8+ T cell subset. Among CD8+ T cells, naive ones were CD45RO-CCR7+CD27+CD95-. Broader study findings: Fresh PBMCs went into most assays, and CXCR3 expression partly declined after cryopreservation. Similarly elevated diversity marked both naive subsets, with memory CD8+ cells showing far lower diversity.

The TRB libraries of cDNA were built by UMI-labeled 5' RACE. One entry per CDR3 protein, without DNA, is what TCRdb gives after re-calling the 5' RACE reads. Seen in this sample are 100,000 to 150,000 distinct CDR3 sequences; the ten most common clones hold approximately 0.3%. The specimen sequenced was naive CXCR3- CD8+ T cells from blood. Indicated subset: CD45RO-CCR7+CD27+CD95- naive CD8+ T cells lacking CXCR3 (TNR3-). The TCR originated in a human donor in good health. Some clones in this sample may be carry-over from other donors' samples.

The CDR3 here is CSARGSAGADGGYTF. J is TRBJ1-2 and V is TRBV20-1; TCRdb picks TRBD1, but there is no DNA to check that call. CDR3 size: 15 residues. Looked up from germline, CDR1 is DFQATT and CDR2 is SNEGSKA (reference sequence).